This entry concerns a single TCR beta chain. Germline V gene data show CDR1 as SEHNR and CDR2 as FQNEAQ (reference sequence). The length of the CDR3 is 15 residues. V lost 4 bases to trimming and J lost 3 bases, with 13 bases between them. This sample is part of a study of blood T cell repertoires in COVID-19. Looking at the study overall: Spain, Italy and the United States supplied samples that represented acute and convalescent COVID-19. The analysed material was cDNA or gDNA that came from T cells, B-cell-depleted T cells, or PBMCs.

Original handling: Reference gene primer amplification yielded estimated nucleated cell counts. Clones were sequenced by immunoSEQ multiplex PCR, and TCRdb holds only the in-frame ones, with some missing. D and trimming come from the DNA, and the V and J calls and clone size come from that table. This table holds over 35,000 clones, about four fifths found once. This rearrangement joins TRBV7-9 to TRBJ2-1; D may be TRBD1 (6 bases). The receptor's source is a human donor with acute or convalescent COVID-19. The donor label of this sample is uncertain. Source material: peripheral blood. The CDR3 sequence is CASSWGQGVYNEQFF. The CDR3 DNA sequence: TGTGCCAGCAGCTGGGGGCAGGGTGTCTACAATGAGCAGTTCTTC.